This T cell receptor (beta chain) was captured in a study of Ad26.COV2.S vaccination and SARS-CoV-2 variants. About the research overall: Of the COV1001 trial arms, the Ad26.COV2.S arm included the donor. Each vaccinee took Ad26.COV2.S intramuscularly, once or twice 56 days apart. General study results and limits: Placebo recipients had lower spike-specific TCR breadth than vaccine recipients.

In the case of this clone: Its cognate antigen is unknown.

V dropped 2 bases and J dropped 5 bases, with 12 bases sitting between them. The CDR3 is made up of 14 amino acids. Germline CDR1 LNHDA, CDR2 SQIVND (reference sequence). Treatment given: about 20 received Ad26.COV2.S at low or high dose, single or two shots; several received placebo; per-sample allocation not given. Sampling took place 63 days after the first vaccine or placebo injection. Clones were read by immunoSEQ multiplex PCR, and TCRdb kept only the in-frame ones, dropping some. The sample holds about 350,000 clones, roughly 90% seen once. The chain carries TRBV19 and TRBJ1-2; D might be TRBD1 (6 bases). Sequenced material: peripheral blood, taken in a trial of Ad26.COV2.S vaccine versus placebo. This receptor was identified in a person between 18 and 65 years old who received the Ad26.COV2.S COVID-19 vaccine or a placebo. In nucleotides, the CDR3 is TGTGCCAGTAGTATAAGGGGGACTAGATATGGCTACACCTTC. This codes for CASSIRGTRYGYTF.